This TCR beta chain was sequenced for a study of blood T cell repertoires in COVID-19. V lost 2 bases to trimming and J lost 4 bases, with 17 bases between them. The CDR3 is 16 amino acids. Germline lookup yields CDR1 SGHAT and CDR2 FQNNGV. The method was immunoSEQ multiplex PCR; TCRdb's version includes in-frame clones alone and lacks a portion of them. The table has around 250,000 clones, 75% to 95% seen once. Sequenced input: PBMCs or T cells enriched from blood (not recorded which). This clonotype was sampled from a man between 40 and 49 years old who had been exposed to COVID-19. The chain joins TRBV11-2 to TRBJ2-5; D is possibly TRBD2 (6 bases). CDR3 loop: CASSLIAGPILETQYF. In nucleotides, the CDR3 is TGTGCCAGCAGCTTAATTGCGGGACCAATCCTAGAGACCCAGTACTTC. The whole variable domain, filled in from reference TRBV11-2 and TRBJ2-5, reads EAGVAQSPRYKIIEKRQSVAFWCNPISGHATLYWYQQILGQGPKLLIQFQNNGVVDDSQLPKDRFSAERLKGVDSTLKIQPAKLEDSAVYLCASSLIAGPILETQYFGPGTRLLVL.